Listed below are T cell receptor beta chains from one sample, sequenced in a study of PD-L1 blockade in urothelial cancer. Some clones are missing from TCRdb's copy, which holds only in-frame ones; the method was immunoSEQ multiplex PCR. The sample yields about 72,000 clones, 90% seen once. This specimen consisted of PBMCs, obtained around atezolizumab (anti-PD-L1) treatment. Receptors were obtained from a man between 65 and 85 years old with urothelial cancer. The CDR3 runs from the conserved cysteine through the conserved F or W. A D gene is named only where the DNA matches it firmly. Rows may omit the clone size; those that give it use once, few, many or a size class.

d_call	v_call	clone_size	cdr3_length	j_call	cdr3_aa	cdr3_nt
-	TRBV10-3	-	13	TRBJ2-2	CAISSGYAGELFF	TGTGCCATCAGCTCAGGGTATGCCGGGGAGCTGTTTTTT
TRBD2	TRBV28	once	16	TRBJ2-3	CASSEPRAGGPDTQYF	TGTGCCAGCAGCGAACCCAGGGCGGGAGGGCCAGATACGCAGTATTTT
TRBD1	TRBV6-1	-	16	TRBJ1-5	CASSDLSGGTNQPQHF	TGTGCCAGCAGTGACCTATCAGGGGGCACTAATCAGCCCCAGCATTTT
TRBD1	TRBV6-5	-	14	TRBJ2-7	CAAYAGTGIGEQYF	TGTGCCGCCTACGCAGGGACAGGGATCGGCGAGCAGTACTTC
-	TRBV5-6	once	14	TRBJ1-5	CASSGRARNQPQHF	TGTGCCAGCAGCGGCAGGGCTAGAAATCAGCCCCAGCATTTT
TRBD1	TRBV7-2	-	14	TRBJ1-1	CASSARTGGTEAFF	TGTGCCAGCAGCGCCCGGACAGGGGGCACTGAAGCTTTCTTT
-	TRBV7-2	-	15	TRBJ2-1	CASSLVWSPGGEQFF	TGTGCCAGCAGCTTAGTCTGGTCCCCCGGAGGCGAGCAGTTCTTC
-	TRBV19	-	13	TRBJ1-4	CASADGSNEKLFF	TGTGCCAGCGCGGACGGGAGTAATGAAAAACTGTTTTTT
-	TRBV27	-	16	TRBJ2-7	CASSFLGRTDSYEQYF	TGTGCCAGCAGTTTTCTAGGTAGGACAGACTCCTACGAGCAGTACTTC
-	TRBV28	-	12	TRBJ1-5	CASRGAAQPQHF	TGTGCCAGCAGAGGGGCAGCTCAGCCCCAGCATTTT
-	TRBV4-1	-	16	TRBJ2-2	CASSRLGVGSTGELFF	TGCGCCAGCAGCCGCTTAGGGGTGGGATCCACCGGGGAGCTGTTTTTT
TRBD2	TRBV13	once	15	TRBJ2-3	CASSLALAGADTQYF	TGTGCCAGCAGCTTAGCGCTAGCGGGAGCGGATACGCAGTATTTT
TRBD1	TRBV28	-	17	TRBJ2-2	CASSLTPGTGDTGELFF	TGTGCCAGCAGTTTAACCCCTGGGACAGGCGACACCGGGGAGCTGTTTTTT
TRBD2	TRBV11-2	-	17	TRBJ2-5	CASSSLGAGGPRETQYF	TGTGCCAGCAGCAGCTTAGGAGCGGGAGGGCCGAGAGAGACCCAGTACTTC
TRBD1	TRBV5-6	-	13	TRBJ2-7	CASSSDRVSEQYF	TGTGCCAGCAGTTCGGACAGGGTGAGCGAGCAGTACTTC
-	TRBV7-9	-	12	TRBJ2-1	CASSLSINEQFF	TGTGCCAGCAGCCTAAGTATCAATGAGCAGTTCTTC
-	TRBV5-4	-	16	TRBJ2-1	CASSPAGGNTYNEQFF	TGTGCCAGCAGCCCCGCGGGCGGCAATACCTACAATGAGCAGTTCTTC
-	TRBV6-5	-	12	TRBJ2-7	CASRENVWEQYF	TGTGCCAGCAGGGAGAATGTCTGGGAGCAGTACTTC
-	TRBV29-1	once	11	TRBJ2-5	CSAGQMETQYF	TGCAGCGCCGGACAGATGGAGACCCAGTACTTC
TRBD1	TRBV7-9	-	14	TRBJ2-1	CASSPGTAYNEQFF	TGTGCCAGCAGCCCAGGGACAGCTTACAATGAGCAGTTCTTC
-	TRBV9	-	16	TRBJ2-2	CASSALAGGNTGELFF	TGTGCCAGCAGCGCGTTAGCCGGAGGGAACACCGGGGAGCTGTTTTTT
-	TRBV5-1	-	13	TRBJ1-1	CASSLTGRTEAFF	TGCGCCAGCAGCTTAACAGGGCGCACTGAAGCTTTCTTT
TRBD2	TRBV27	-	13	TRBJ2-3	CASSFLLTSAQYF	TGTGCCAGCAGTTTCCTCCTGACTAGCGCGCAGTATTTT
-	TRBV27	-	13	TRBJ2-7	CASSLYRAGEQYF	TGTGCCAGCAGTTTATACAGGGCGGGCGAGCAGTACTTC
TRBD2	TRBV5-4	-	17	TRBJ2-3	CASSIETSGRAADTQYF	TGTGCCAGCAGCATCGAGACTAGCGGGAGGGCCGCAGATACGCAGTATTTT
TRBD2	TRBV7-3	-	15	TRBJ2-5	CASRTSGSDQETQYF	TGTGCCAGCAGGACTAGCGGGAGCGACCAAGAGACCCAGTACTTC
TRBD2	TRBV7-2	-	14	TRBJ2-7	CASSFTSGSYEQYF	TGTGCCAGCAGCTTCACTAGCGGGTCCTACGAGCAGTACTTC
TRBD1	TRBV4-2	-	19	TRBJ2-2	CASSQETIGGQGIGGELFF	TGTGCCAGCAGCCAAGAGACGATAGGGGGACAGGGGATCGGCGGGGAGCTGTTTTTT
-	TRBV5-4	-	12	TRBJ1-2	CASSLDPYGYTF	TGTGCCAGCAGCTTGGATCCTTATGGCTACACCTTC
-	TRBV30	once	12	TRBJ2-3	CAWDRSTDTQYF	TGTGCCTGGGACAGGAGCACAGATACGCAGTATTTT
TRBD2	TRBV9	-	16	TRBJ2-7	CASSSTGGLAGGEQYF	TGTGCCAGCAGCTCCACGGGGGGACTAGCGGGCGGCGAGCAGTACTTC
-	TRBV27	-	15	TRBJ2-7	CASSPGTFLAYEQYF	TGTGCCAGCAGCCCCGGGACTTTCCTGGCCTACGAGCAGTACTTC
-	TRBV28	-	14	TRBJ1-5	CASSPGVDNQPQHF	TGTGCCAGCAGCCCCGGGGTCGATAATCAGCCCCAGCATTTT
-	TRBV6-4	many	13	TRBJ2-2	CASSERDTGELFF	TGTGCCAGCAGTGAGCGGGACACCGGGGAGCTGTTTTTT
-	TRBV7-3	once	13	TRBJ1-5	CASSIEPNQPQHF	TGTGCCAGCAGCATCGAGCCCAATCAGCCCCAGCATTTT
TRBD2	TRBV9	-	15	TRBJ2-5	CASSVGSLAQETQYF	TGTGCCAGCAGCGTAGGTTCACTAGCGCAAGAGACCCAGTACTTC
-	TRBV7-8	-	14	TRBJ2-7	CASSLGSGNYEQYF	TGTGCCAGCAGCTTAGGGTCCGGGAACTACGAGCAGTACTTC
-	TRBV19	-	16	TRBJ2-7	CASSTNTGVSSYEQYF	TGTGCCAGTAGTACTAACACCGGGGTGAGCTCCTACGAGCAGTACTTC
-	TRBV11-2	-	16	TRBJ1-5	CASSLSPGGFGQPQHF	TGTGCCAGCAGCCTCTCCCCCGGGGGTTTCGGACAGCCCCAGCATTTT
TRBD2	TRBV18	-	14	TRBJ2-1	CASSLTEGLAGQFF	TGTGCCAGCTCACTTACTGAAGGACTAGCGGGACAGTTCTTC
-	TRBV5-1	-	15	TRBJ1-3	CASSLGPSSGNTIYF	TGCGCCAGCAGCTTGGGGCCCAGCTCTGGAAACACCATATATTTT
-	TRBV7-9	-	14	TRBJ2-1	CASSGGPSYNEQFF	TGTGCCAGCAGTGGAGGGCCTTCCTACAATGAGCAGTTCTTC